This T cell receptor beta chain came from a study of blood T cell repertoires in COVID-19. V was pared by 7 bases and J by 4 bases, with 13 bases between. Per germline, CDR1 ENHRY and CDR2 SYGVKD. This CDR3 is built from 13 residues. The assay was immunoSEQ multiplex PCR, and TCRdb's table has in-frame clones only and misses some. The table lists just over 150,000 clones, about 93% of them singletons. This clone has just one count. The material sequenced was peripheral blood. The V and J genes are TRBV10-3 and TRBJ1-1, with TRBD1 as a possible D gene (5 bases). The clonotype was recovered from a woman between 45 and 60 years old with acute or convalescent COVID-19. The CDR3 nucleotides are TGTGCCATCATAGGGGCCATGGGCACTGAAGCTTTCTTT. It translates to CAIIGAMGTEAFF.